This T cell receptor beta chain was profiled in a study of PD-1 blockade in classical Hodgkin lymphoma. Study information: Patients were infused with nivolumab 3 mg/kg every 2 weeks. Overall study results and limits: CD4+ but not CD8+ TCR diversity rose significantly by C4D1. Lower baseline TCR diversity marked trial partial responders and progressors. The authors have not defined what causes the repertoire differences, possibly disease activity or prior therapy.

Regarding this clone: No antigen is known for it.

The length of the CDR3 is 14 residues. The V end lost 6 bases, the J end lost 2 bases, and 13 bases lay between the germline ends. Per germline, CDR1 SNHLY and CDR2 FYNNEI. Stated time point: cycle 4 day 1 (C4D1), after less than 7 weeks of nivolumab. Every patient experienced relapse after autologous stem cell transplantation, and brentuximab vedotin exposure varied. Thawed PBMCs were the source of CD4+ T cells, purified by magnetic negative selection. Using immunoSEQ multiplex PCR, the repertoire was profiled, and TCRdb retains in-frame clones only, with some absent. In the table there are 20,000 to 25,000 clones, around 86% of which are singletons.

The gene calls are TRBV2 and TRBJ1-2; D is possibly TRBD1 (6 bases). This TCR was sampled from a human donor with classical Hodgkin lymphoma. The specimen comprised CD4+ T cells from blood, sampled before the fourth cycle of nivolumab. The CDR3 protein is CASSAQGSNYGYTF. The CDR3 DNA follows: TGTGCCAGCAGCGCACAGGGAAGCAACTATGGCTACACCTTC.